A single sample gave rise to the 30 T cell receptor beta chains below, sequenced in a study of response to subunit inactivated influenza vaccine. TCRdb itself ran the RT-PCR reads through MiXCR, one entry per CDR3 protein. The sample records approximately 250,000 distinct CDR3 sequences, 12% being singletons. The sequencing here drew on non-naive T cells sorted from PBMCs, taken around 15 days before vaccination. The receptor source for this set is a man aged 50-60 years who received an inactivated influenza vaccine.

The J gene is TRBJ2-7, the V gene TRBV4-2; D is unclear. The CDR3 extends over 15 amino acids. Germline CDR1 reads LGHNA; CDR2 reads YNFKEQ. V lost 0 bases to trimming and J lost 2 bases, with 11 bases between them. CDR3 loop: CASSQDVLEAYEQYF. DNA for the CDR3: TGTGCCAGCAGCCAAGATGTCCTAGAAGCCTACGAGCAGTACTTC.

Concerning this clonotype: A junction boundary mismatches the germline segment, possibly from a read error. The J gene is TRBJ2-3, the V gene TRBV20-1; 9 positions agree with TRBD2. The CDR3 sequence is 15 residues long. Germline assignment: CDR1 DFQATT and CDR2 SNEGSKA (reference sequence). The CDR3 here is CSSRPGTSSSDTQYF. CDR3 sequence (DNA): TGCAGTTCTAGACCCGGGACTAGCAGTTCAGATACGCAGTATTTT.

This clonotype came up many times. In nucleotides, the CDR3 is TGCGCCAGCAGCTTGGAGGGTCAGGGATTCAATGAGCAGTTCTTC. Protein: CASSLEGQGFNEQFF. V gene TRBV5-1 combines with J gene TRBJ2-1, with D perhaps TRBD1 (5 bases). V lost 0 bases and J lost 6, with 13 bases in between. CDR1 is SGHRS, CDR2 YFSETQ, per germline. The CDR3 has 15 residues.

There are many counts of this clonotype. J is TRBJ1-1 and V is TRBV10-2; 9 nucleotides align to TRBD1. This CDR3 has 16 residues. Germline V lookup: CDR1 WSHSY, CDR2 SAAADI. The ends lost 4 bases at V and 3 bases at J; junction bases unmatched: 9. CDR3 coding DNA: TGCGCCAGCAGTGCAACGCCGACAGGGGGATACACTGAAGCTTTCTTT. Its protein product is CASSATPTGGYTEAFF.

This clonotype has only a few counts. V usage is TRBV7-2 and J usage is TRBJ2-3; maybe TRBD1 (5 bases). Germline assignment: CDR1 SGHTA and CDR2 FQGNSA. V was clipped by 0 bases and J by 5 bases, with 12 bases between them. The CDR3 contains 15 residues. The DNA for the CDR3 is TGTGCCAGCAGCTTAGCCGTAGGGGTGGGAGATACGCAGTATTTT. It specifies CASSLAVGVGDTQYF.

This clonotype has just a few counts. V is TRBV20-1 and J is TRBJ1-2; possibly TRBD1 for D (5 bases). Germline CDR1 reads DFQATT; CDR2 reads SNEGSKA (reference sequence). Trimming cost V 3 bases and J 7 bases, with 30 bases left between them. The CDR3 loop spans 18 amino acids. CDR3 protein: CSARVGLGAGGGDSGYTF. Written as DNA, the CDR3 is TGCAGTGCTAGGGTCGGCTTAGGAGCCGGGGGGGGTGACAGTGGCTACACCTTC.

In DNA, the CDR3 is TGTGCCATCAGTGCAGGACTAGCGAATACAGATACGCAGTATTTT. Encoded protein: CAISAGLANTDTQYF. The gene calls are TRBV10-3 and TRBJ2-3, with 9 bases that match TRBD2. The germline gives CDR1 ENHRY, CDR2 SYGVKD. The CDR3 covers 15 residues. Losses at the gene ends were 4 bases for V and 3 bases for J; bases not matched to a gene: 5.

V usage is TRBV29-1 and J usage is TRBJ2-3; D may be TRBD1 (7 bases). This CDR3 contains 18 residues. Germline V gene lookup returns CDR1 SQVTM and CDR2 ANQGSEA. Trimming took off 7 bases at V and 0 bases at J, with 26 bases between the two ends. CDR3 sequence (DNA): TGCAGCGCTGGAGGGCCGGGACAGACAAAAAGAAGCACAGATACGCAGTATTTT. Residues: CSAGGPGQTKRSTDTQYF.

The rearrangement uses TRBV20-1 and TRBJ2-1; D is possibly TRBD2 (6 bases). CDR1 is DFQATT, CDR2 SNEGSKA, per germline (reference sequence). The CDR3 loop spans 16 amino acids. V was shortened by 0 bases and J by 1 base, with 13 bases between the two germline ends. DNA for the CDR3: TGCAGTGCTAGAGATGTTTCGGGGGAATCCTACAATGAGCAGTTCTTC. Its protein is CSARDVSGESYNEQFF.

This clonotype was detected a few times. The chain carries TRBV19 and TRBJ1-2; D not resolved. Germline assignment: CDR1 LNHDA and CDR2 SQIVND (reference sequence). The CDR3 has 15 residues. With 4 bases removed from V and 0 bases from J, the gap between germline ends came to 12 bases. DNA for the CDR3: TGTGCCAGTAGTAAGACCGTCCTCACTAACTATGGCTACACCTTC. Residues: CASSKTVLTNYGYTF.

V gene TRBV3-1 combines with J gene TRBJ2-3; D unclear. Trimming pared 1 base from V and 3 bases from J, leaving 14 bases between. This CDR3 is built from 16 residues. Germline assignment: CDR1 LGHDT and CDR2 YNNKEL (reference sequence). DNA for the CDR3: TGTGCCAGCAGCCAAGCCTTTGTGTCTGGGACAGATACGCAGTATTTT. As protein: CASSQAFVSGTDTQYF.

This clonotype was seen at least ten times. The chain employs TRBV27 and TRBJ2-5; TRBD1 matches 10 bases. The V and J ends lost 2 bases and 1 base, in that order; junction bases with no gene match: 1. This CDR3 has 15 amino acids. Germline-derived CDR1 and CDR2 are MNHEY and SMNVEV (reference sequence). CDR3 sequence: CASSLGTGVQETQYF. CDR3 DNA sequence: TGTGCCAGCAGTTTAGGGACAGGGGTCCAAGAGACCCAGTACTTC.

This rearrangement joins TRBV28 to TRBJ2-1; 14 bases are a match to TRBD2. CDR3 length equals 19 residues. In germline, CDR1 is MDHEN, CDR2 SYDVKM. J lost 0 bases, V lost 1 base, and 5 bases had no gene match. The CDR3 DNA reads as TGTGCCAGCAGTTTATCAGGACTAGCGGGGGGAAGCTCCTACAATGAGCAGTTCTTC. Amino acids: CASSLSGLAGGSSYNEQFF.

This clonotype occurred a few times. The chain has TRBV20-1 and TRBJ1-6, with 7 bases that match TRBD1. The V gene end was trimmed by 2 bases and the J gene end by 7 bases; junction bases not matched to a gene: 8. Germline loops: CDR1 DFQATT, CDR2 SNEGSKA (reference sequence). The CDR3 extends over 15 amino acids. CDR3 DNA: TGCAGTGCTAGACGGACACAGGGGTTAAATTCACCCCTCCACTTT. It specifies CSARRTQGLNSPLHF.

The chain uses TRBV4-3 and TRBJ1-6; the D gene is possibly TRBD1 (6 bases). V was shortened by 3 bases and J by 5 bases, with 11 bases between the two germline ends. Germline loops: CDR1 LGHNA, CDR2 YSLEER. This CDR3 comprises 15 residues. This chain's CDR3 is CASSQKAGDNSPLHF. The CDR3 DNA follows: TGCGCCAGCAGCCAGAAGGCAGGGGATAATTCACCCCTCCACTTT.

This sequence joins TRBV20-1 and TRBJ1-1; TRBD1 matches at 11 bases. Germline V gene sequence: CDR1 DFQATT, CDR2 SNEGSKA (reference sequence). This CDR3 is built from 21 residues. CDR3: CRARSLGDRGTEGIMNTEAFF. In DNA, the CDR3 is TGCAGAGCTCGAAGTCTTGGGGACAGGGGGACCGAAGGCATCATGAACACTGAAGCTTTCTTT.

This clonotype was observed at least ten times. This chain uses TRBV9 with TRBJ2-1, with 7 bases matching TRBD1. J was trimmed by 9 bases and V by 0 bases; bases with no gene match: 6. CDR1 and CDR2 from the germline V gene are SGDLS and YYNGEE. The CDR3 consists of 14 residues. CDR3 residues: CASSVAPTGVEQFF. DNA of the CDR3: TGTGCCAGCAGCGTAGCCCCCACAGGGGTTGAGCAGTTCTTC. The full variable domain, with the rest looked up from reference TRBV9 and TRBJ2-1, is DSGVTQTPKHLITATGQRVTLRCSPRSGDLSVYWYQQSLDQGLQFLIQYYNGEERAKGNILERFSAQQFPDLHSELNLSSLELGDSALYFCASSVAPTGVEQFFGPGTRLTVL.

This clonotype was observed many times. The J gene is TRBJ2-2, the V gene TRBV5-5, with D uncertain. This CDR3 is built from 13 residues. Trimming removed 0 bases at V and 4 bases at J, with 4 bases between. Looked up from germline, CDR1 is SGHKS and CDR2 is YYEKEE (reference sequence). The CDR3 sequence: CASSLAVTGELFF. Here the CDR3 DNA reads TGTGCCAGCAGCTTGGCTGTCACCGGGGAGCTGTTTTTT.

This clonotype was picked up many times. V gene TRBV4-3 combines with J gene TRBJ2-1; possibly TRBD2 for D (5 bases). Germline-derived CDR1 and CDR2 are LGHNA and YSLEER. The ends were cut back, 0 bases at V and 7 bases at J, with 7 bases in the middle. CDR3 size: 13 residues. CDR3 nucleotides: TGCGCCAGCAGCCAAGAACGCGGGAATGAGCAGTTCTTC. It codes for CASSQERGNEQFF.

The chain combines TRBV20-1 with TRBJ2-4; 9 bases are a match to TRBD2. CDR3 length: 18 residues. The trim removed 3 bases at V and 0 bases at J, leaving 12 bases unmatched. Germline V gene sequence: CDR1 DFQATT, CDR2 SNEGSKA (reference sequence). In nucleotides, the CDR3 is TGCAGTGCTAGCGTTTGGACTAGCGAGTCACTAGCCAAAAACATTCAGTACTTC. Protein: CSASVWTSESLAKNIQYF.

This clonotype was counted at least ten times. The rearrangement joins TRBV15 to TRBJ2-1; TRBD1 aligns across 10 bases. Germline CDR1 reads LNHNV; CDR2 reads YYDKDF (reference sequence). Unmatched junction bases numbered 6, after V lost 1 base and J lost 6 bases. The CDR3 covers 16 residues. The CDR3 sequence is CATSRGRTGGFNEQFF. CDR3 DNA sequence: TGTGCCACCAGCAGAGGTAGGACAGGGGGGTTCAATGAGCAGTTCTTC.

The rearrangement links TRBV20-1 to TRBJ2-1, with 7 bases aligning to TRBD2. This CDR3 region has 15 residues. The V and J ends lost 1 base and 1 base, in that order; junction bases with no gene match: 4. Germline V gene sequence: CDR1 DFQATT, CDR2 SNEGSKA (reference sequence). The CDR3 region is CSARVRRESYNEQFF. CDR3 DNA sequence: TGCAGTGCTAGAGTACGGCGGGAGTCCTACAATGAGCAGTTCTTC.

The genes are TRBV14 and TRBJ1-1; no clear D. The CDR3 consists of 16 residues. Germline loops: CDR1 SGHDN, CDR2 FVKESK. The germline V and J ends were trimmed by 5 bases and 0 bases, with 16 bases remaining between them. Here the CDR3 reads CASSSTRRRLNTEAFF. The DNA of the CDR3 is TGTGCCAGCAGCTCCACTCGCAGACGGTTGAACACTGAAGCTTTCTTT.

This clonotype was seen repeatedly, ten times or more. The rearrangement uses TRBV15 and TRBJ2-3; no definite D call. The CDR3 covers 14 residues. Germline V lookup: CDR1 LNHNV, CDR2 YYDKDF (reference sequence). V lost 5 bases, J lost 0 bases, and 9 bases lay in between. The CDR3 region is CATSVDRSTDTQYF. The CDR3 bases are TGTGCCACCAGCGTGGACCGCAGCACAGATACGCAGTATTTT. The full variable domain, its missing parts supplied by reference TRBV15 and TRBJ2-3, is DAMVIQNPRYQVTQFGKPVTLSCSQTLNHNVMYWYQQKSSQAPKLLFHYYDKDFNNEADTPDNFQSRRPNTSFCFLDIRSPGLGDTAMYLCATSVDRSTDTQYFGPGTRLTVL.

V gene TRBV6-1 combines with J gene TRBJ2-1; unclear D gene. Between the trimmed V and J ends, which lost 7 bases and 4 bases, there was a span of 8 bases. The germline gives CDR1 MNHNS, CDR2 SASEGT. The CDR3 totals 12 residues. The CDR3 protein is CASKIQYNEQFF. In nucleotides, the CDR3 is TGTGCCAGCAAAATACAATACAATGAGCAGTTCTTC.

This clonotype was detected many times. The chain is built from TRBV20-1 and TRBJ2-4; D remains unclear. V lost 1 base and J 4 bases, leaving 11 bases between the germline ends. The germline V gene has CDR1 DFQATT and CDR2 SNEGSKA (reference sequence). The CDR3 loop spans 14 amino acids. CDR3 in amino acids: CSARGSESKNIQYF. In nucleotides, the CDR3 is TGCAGTGCTAGAGGGTCGGAGAGTAAAAACATTCAGTACTTC.

The table lists this clonotype with a few counts. The gene calls are TRBV28 and TRBJ2-1; 10 bases map to TRBD2. V shed 3 bases and J 6 bases; nucleotides not matched to a gene: 8. This CDR3 contains 16 residues. The germline CDR1 and CDR2 sequences are MDHEN and SYDVKM. CDR3 nucleotides: TGTGCCAGCAGTTTCGATACTAGCGGGGAGACCAATGAGCAGTTCTTC. This translates into CASSFDTSGETNEQFF. Full variable domain (missing parts from reference TRBV28 and TRBJ2-1): DVKVTQSSRYLVKRTGEKVFLECVQDMDHENMFWYRQDPGLGLRLIYFSYDVKMKEKGDIPEGYSVSREKKERFSLILESASTNQTSMYLCASSFDTSGETNEQFFGPGTRLTVL.

The chain combines TRBV5-1 with TRBJ2-2; no reliable D call. Trimming removed 0 bases from V and 2 bases from J, with 8 bases in between. Germline V gives CDR1 SGHRS, CDR2 YFSETQ. The CDR3 runs to 15 residues. In DNA form, the CDR3 reads TGCGCCAGCAGCTTGGAGGCGATCAACACCGGGGAGCTGTTTTTT. Its translation is CASSLEAINTGELFF.

The chain employs TRBV5-1 and TRBJ1-6; D perhaps matches TRBD1 (5 bases). The V and J ends lost 4 bases and 0 bases respectively, with 14 bases between them. Looked up from germline, CDR1 is SGHRS and CDR2 is YFSETQ. The CDR3 has 17 amino acids. CDR3 sequence (DNA): TGCGCCAGCAGCCCCTTGGGGGAGAGCTCCTATAATTCACCCCTCCACTTT. It specifies CASSPLGESSYNSPLHF.

V gene TRBV10-3 combines with J gene TRBJ1-4, with 7 bases matching TRBD1. This CDR3 region has 12 residues. Trimming at V came to 8 bases and at J to 8 bases, leaving 5 bases not matched to a gene. Germline loops: CDR1 ENHRY, CDR2 SYGVKD. CDR3 sequence (DNA): TGTGCCATCGGGACAGCAAGAGAAAAACTGTTTTTT. It encodes CAIGTAREKLFF.